The sequence of this T cell receptor (beta chain) was determined in a study of blood T cell repertoires in COVID-19. The overall study: Spain, Italy and the United States supplied samples that represented acute and convalescent COVID-19.

The V segment lost 11 bases and the J segment 10 bases; nucleotides outside the gene matches: 16. CDR3 length: 14 amino acids. Looked up from germline, CDR1 is ENHRY and CDR2 is SYGVKD. Source study methods: Nucleated cell counts were estimated from reference gene primer amplification. Here immunoSEQ multiplex PCR was the method, and the copy in TCRdb shows in-frame clones only, minus some. That table is the source of V, J and clone size, and D and trimming were worked out from the DNA. The table has 150,000 to 200,000 clones, 70% to 90% seen once. The chain has TRBV10-3 and TRBJ1-1; 10 bases align to TRBD1. Sequencing was performed on peripheral blood. The TCR was taken from a human donor in a cohort sampled during active COVID-19. The CDR3, as DNA: TGTGCCGCCTCCGGACAGGGGGGTCTAGAGGTAGCTTTCTTT. Protein: CAASGQGGLEVAFF.